This TCR beta chain was sequenced for a study of blood T cell repertoires in COVID-19. The CDR3 runs to 17 residues. Trimming removed 0 bases from V and 4 bases from J; junction bases left unmatched: 10. Germline CDR1 reads SGHTS; CDR2 reads YDEGEE. Clones were read by immunoSEQ multiplex PCR, and TCRdb kept only the in-frame ones, dropping some. The data show roughly 240,000 clones, with about 87% seen just once and around 2.5% held by the top ten. J is TRBJ1-1 and V is TRBV5-8; 9 nucleotides line up with TRBD1. Sequenced sample: PBMCs or T cells enriched from blood (not recorded which). The TCR was taken from a middle-aged woman with acute COVID-19. CDR3 protein: CASSLGGQGRFPTEAFF. Written as DNA, the CDR3 is TGTGCCAGCAGCTTGGGGGGACAGGGAAGGTTCCCCACTGAAGCTTTCTTT.